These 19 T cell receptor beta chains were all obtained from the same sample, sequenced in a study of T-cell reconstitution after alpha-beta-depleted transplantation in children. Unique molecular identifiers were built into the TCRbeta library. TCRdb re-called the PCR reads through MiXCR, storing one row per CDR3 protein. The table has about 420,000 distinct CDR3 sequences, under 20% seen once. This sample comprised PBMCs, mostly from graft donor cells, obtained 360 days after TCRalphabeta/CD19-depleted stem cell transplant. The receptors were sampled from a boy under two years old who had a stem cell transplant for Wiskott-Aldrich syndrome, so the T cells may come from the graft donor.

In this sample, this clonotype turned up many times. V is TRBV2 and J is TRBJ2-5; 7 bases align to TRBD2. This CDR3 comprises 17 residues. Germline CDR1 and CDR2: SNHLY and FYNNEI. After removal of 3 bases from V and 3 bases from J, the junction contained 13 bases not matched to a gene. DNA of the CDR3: TGTGCCAGCAGTGACTGGGGGACTAACTTCTTGGAAGAGACCCAGTACTTC. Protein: CASSDWGTNFLEETQYF.

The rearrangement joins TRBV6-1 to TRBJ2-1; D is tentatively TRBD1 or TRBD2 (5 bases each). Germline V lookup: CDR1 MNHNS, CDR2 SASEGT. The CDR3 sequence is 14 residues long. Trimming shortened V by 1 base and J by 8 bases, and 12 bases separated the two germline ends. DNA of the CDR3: TGTGCCAGCAGTGAAGTGGGAGCCAGGGATGAGCAGTTCTTC. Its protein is CASSEVGARDEQFF.

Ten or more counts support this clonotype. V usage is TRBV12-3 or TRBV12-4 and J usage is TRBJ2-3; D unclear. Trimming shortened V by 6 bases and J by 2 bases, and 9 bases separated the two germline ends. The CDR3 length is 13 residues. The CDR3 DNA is TGTGCCAGCAGCCCCGGGCACACAGATACGCAGTATTTT. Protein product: CASSPGHTDTQYF.

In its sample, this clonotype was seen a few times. CDR3 in amino acids: CASSTPGGPYNEQFF. In DNA form, the CDR3 reads TGTGCCAGCAGCACACCGGGGGGGCCCTACAATGAGCAGTTCTTC. The gene calls are TRBV12-3 or TRBV12-4 and TRBJ2-1, with 8 bases lining up with TRBD2. Unmatched junction bases numbered 6, after V lost 6 bases and J lost 2 bases. The CDR3 extends over 15 amino acids.

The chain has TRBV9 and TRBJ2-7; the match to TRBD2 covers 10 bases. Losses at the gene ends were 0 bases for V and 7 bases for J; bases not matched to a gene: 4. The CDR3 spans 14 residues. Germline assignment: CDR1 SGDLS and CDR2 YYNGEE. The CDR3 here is CASSVELAGYEQYF. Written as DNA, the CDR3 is TGTGCCAGCAGCGTAGAACTAGCGGGATATGAGCAGTACTTC.

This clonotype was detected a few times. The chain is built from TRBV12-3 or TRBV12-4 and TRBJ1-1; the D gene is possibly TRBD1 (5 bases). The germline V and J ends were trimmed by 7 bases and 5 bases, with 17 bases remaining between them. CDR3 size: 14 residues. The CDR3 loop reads CASTLWRGGTEAFF. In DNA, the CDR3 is TGTGCCAGCACCCTCTGGAGGGGAGGGACTGAAGCTTTCTTT.

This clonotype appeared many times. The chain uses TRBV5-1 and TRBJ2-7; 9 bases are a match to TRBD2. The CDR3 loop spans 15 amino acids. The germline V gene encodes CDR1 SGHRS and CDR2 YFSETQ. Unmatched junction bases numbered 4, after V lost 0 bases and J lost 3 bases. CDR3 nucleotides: TGCGCCAGCAGCTTGGGAGTAGCGGGAGTCTACGAGCAGTACTTC. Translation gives CASSLGVAGVYEQYF.

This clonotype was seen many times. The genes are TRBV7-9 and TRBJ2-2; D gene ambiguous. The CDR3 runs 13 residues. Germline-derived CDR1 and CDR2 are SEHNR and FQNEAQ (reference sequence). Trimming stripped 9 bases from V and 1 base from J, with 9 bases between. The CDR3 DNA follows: TGTGCCAGAGACAAGATGAACACCGGGGAGCTGTTTTTT. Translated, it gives CARDKMNTGELFF.

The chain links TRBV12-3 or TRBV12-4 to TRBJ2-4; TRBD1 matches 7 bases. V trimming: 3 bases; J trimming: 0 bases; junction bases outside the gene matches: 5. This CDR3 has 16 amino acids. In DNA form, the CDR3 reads TGTGCCAGCAGTTTGGGGGACAGTCTAGCCAAAAACATTCAGTACTTC. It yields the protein CASSLGDSLAKNIQYF.

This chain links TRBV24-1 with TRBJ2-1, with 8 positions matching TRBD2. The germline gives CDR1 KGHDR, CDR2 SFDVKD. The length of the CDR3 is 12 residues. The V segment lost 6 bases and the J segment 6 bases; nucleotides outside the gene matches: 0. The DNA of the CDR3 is TGTGCCACCAGTCTAGCGGGCAATGAGCAGTTCTTC. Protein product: CATSLAGNEQFF.

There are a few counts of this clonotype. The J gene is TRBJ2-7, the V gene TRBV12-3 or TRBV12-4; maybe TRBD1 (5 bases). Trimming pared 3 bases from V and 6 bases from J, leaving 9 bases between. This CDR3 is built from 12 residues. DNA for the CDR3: TGTGCCAGCAGTTTGGGGCTTATCGAGCAGTACTTC. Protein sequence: CASSLGLIEQYF.

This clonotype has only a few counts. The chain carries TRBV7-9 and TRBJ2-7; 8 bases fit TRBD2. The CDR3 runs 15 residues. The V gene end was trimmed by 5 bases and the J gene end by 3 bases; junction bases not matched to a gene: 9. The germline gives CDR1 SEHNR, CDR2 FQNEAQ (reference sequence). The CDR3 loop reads CASSPLAGSFYEQYF. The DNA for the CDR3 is TGTGCCAGCAGCCCTCTAGCGGGTTCTTTCTACGAGCAGTACTTC.

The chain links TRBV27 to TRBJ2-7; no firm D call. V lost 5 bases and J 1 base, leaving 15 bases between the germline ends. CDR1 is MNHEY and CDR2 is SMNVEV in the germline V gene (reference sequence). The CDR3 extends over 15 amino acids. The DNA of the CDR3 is TGTGCCAGCAGTCCACTATCGACAAGATCCTACGAGCAGTACTTC. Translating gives CASSPLSTRSYEQYF.

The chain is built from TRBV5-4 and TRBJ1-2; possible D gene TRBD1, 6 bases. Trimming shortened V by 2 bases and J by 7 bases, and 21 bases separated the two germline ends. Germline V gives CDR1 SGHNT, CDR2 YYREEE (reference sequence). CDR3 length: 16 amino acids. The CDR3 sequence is CASSFGFGWEQGGYTF. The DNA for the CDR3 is TGTGCCAGCAGCTTCGGATTTGGTTGGGAACAGGGTGGCTACACCTTC.

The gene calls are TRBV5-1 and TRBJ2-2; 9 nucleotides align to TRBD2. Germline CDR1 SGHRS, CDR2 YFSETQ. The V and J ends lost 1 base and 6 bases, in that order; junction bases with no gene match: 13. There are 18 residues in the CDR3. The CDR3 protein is CASSLTGLAPPGPGELFF. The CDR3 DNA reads TGCGCCAGCAGCTTGACAGGACTAGCGCCCCCAGGCCCCGGGGAGCTGTTTTTT.

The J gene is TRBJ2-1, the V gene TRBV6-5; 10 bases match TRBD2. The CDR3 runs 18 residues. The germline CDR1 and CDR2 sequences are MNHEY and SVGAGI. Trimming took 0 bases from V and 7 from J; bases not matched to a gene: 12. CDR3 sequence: CASSYSKASGGLRNEQFF. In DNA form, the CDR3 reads TGTGCCAGCAGTTACTCGAAGGCTAGCGGGGGTCTAAGGAATGAGCAGTTCTTC.

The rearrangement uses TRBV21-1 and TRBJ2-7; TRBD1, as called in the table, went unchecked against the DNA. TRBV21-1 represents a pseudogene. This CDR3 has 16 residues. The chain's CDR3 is CASSNESDRGDHEQYF. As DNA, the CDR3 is TGTGCCAGCAGCAACGAATCGGACAGAGGGGATCACGAGCAGTACTTC.

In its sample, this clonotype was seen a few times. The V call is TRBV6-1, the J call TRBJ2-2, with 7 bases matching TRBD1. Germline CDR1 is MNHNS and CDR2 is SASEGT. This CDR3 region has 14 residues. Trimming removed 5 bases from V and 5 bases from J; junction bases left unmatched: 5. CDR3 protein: CASSRDSATGELFF. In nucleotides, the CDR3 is TGTGCCAGCAGTAGGGACAGCGCGACCGGGGAGCTGTTTTTT.

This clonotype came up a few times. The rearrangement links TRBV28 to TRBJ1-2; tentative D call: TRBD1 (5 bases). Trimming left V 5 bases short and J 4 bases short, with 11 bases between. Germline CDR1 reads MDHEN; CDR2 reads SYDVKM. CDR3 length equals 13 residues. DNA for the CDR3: TGTGCCAGCAGTCCGGACACGGCCTATGGCTACACCTTC. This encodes CASSPDTAYGYTF.